A selection of T cell receptor beta chains follows, all from one sample in a study of PD-1 blockade in classical Hodgkin lymphoma. The repertoire was sequenced with immunoSEQ multiplex PCR; TCRdb's copy has only in-frame clones and lacks some. The sample holds tens of thousands of clones; around 80% are singletons and the top ten take more than 8%. The input for sequencing was peripheral blood mononuclear cells (PBMCs), taken before the fourth cycle of nivolumab. The source is a human donor with classical Hodgkin lymphoma. Both conserved end residues are part of each CDR3. A D gene is named only where the DNA matches it firmly. Size is omitted from some rows. Given values are once, few, many or a class for expanded clones.

j_gene: TRBJ2-7
len: 23
abundance: .
v_gene: TRBV19
d_gene: .
CDR3aa: CASSAGMNSFEQYFGPEGFEQYF
CDR3nt: .

j_gene: TRBJ2-7
len: 14
abundance: .
v_gene: TRBV19
d_gene: TRBD2
CDR3aa: CASSVTGGTYEQYF
CDR3nt: TGTGCCAGTAGTGTCACGGGGGGTACCTACGAGCAGTACTTC

j_gene: TRBJ2-1
len: 16
abundance: .
v_gene: TRBV6-1
d_gene: .
CDR3aa: CASSEQGGSSYNEQFF
CDR3nt: TGTGCCAGCAGTGAACAGGGGGGAAGCTCCTACAATGAGCAGTTCTTC

j_gene: TRBJ2-7
len: 14
abundance: .
v_gene: TRBV18
d_gene: TRBD1
CDR3aa: CASSPPGQGLEQYF
CDR3nt: TGTGCCAGCTCACCACCGGGACAGGGTCTCGAGCAGTACTTC

j_gene: TRBJ1-2
len: 13
abundance: .
v_gene: TRBV10-3
d_gene: .
CDR3aa: CATDRKDNYGYTF
CDR3nt: TGTGCCACCGACAGGAAAGACAACTATGGCTACACCTTC

j_gene: TRBJ2-7
len: 13
abundance: few
v_gene: TRBV5-5
d_gene: .
CDR3aa: CASSFSPGHEQYF
CDR3nt: TGTGCCAGCAGTTTTAGTCCTGGGCACGAGCAGTACTTC

j_gene: TRBJ1-2
len: 11
abundance: few
v_gene: TRBV6-5
d_gene: .
CDR3aa: CASSWGYGYTF
CDR3nt: TGTGCCAGCAGTTGGGGCTATGGCTACACCTTC

j_gene: TRBJ1-6
len: 14
abundance: few
v_gene: TRBV27
d_gene: .
CDR3aa: CASSLKGHNSPLHF
CDR3nt: TGTGCCAGCAGTTTAAAAGGGCATAATTCACCCCTCCACTTT

j_gene: TRBJ2-5
len: 13
abundance: .
v_gene: TRBV7-2
d_gene: .
CDR3aa: CASSFAGLETQYF
CDR3nt: TGTGCCAGCAGCTTTGCGGGCCTGGAGACCCAGTACTTC

j_gene: TRBJ1-6
len: 15
abundance: .
v_gene: TRBV2
d_gene: .
CDR3aa: CASRTESSYNSPLHF
CDR3nt: TGTGCCAGCCGGACAGAGAGCTCCTATAATTCACCCCTCCACTTT

j_gene: TRBJ2-2
len: 17
abundance: .
v_gene: TRBV19
d_gene: .
CDR3aa: CASSTDLGMGVTGELFF
CDR3nt: TGTGCCAGTAGTACCGACCTCGGGATGGGGGTGACCGGGGAGCTGTTTTTT

j_gene: TRBJ2-7
len: 16
abundance: once
v_gene: TRBV9
d_gene: TRBD2
CDR3aa: CASSVGLAGISYEQYF
CDR3nt: TGTGCCAGCAGCGTCGGACTAGCGGGGATCTCCTACGAGCAGTACTTC

j_gene: TRBJ2-5
len: 14
abundance: .
v_gene: TRBV7-2
d_gene: .
CDR3aa: CASSLETGSETQYF
CDR3nt: TGTGCCAGCAGCTTAGAAACCGGATCGGAGACCCAGTACTTC

j_gene: TRBJ2-2
len: 14
abundance: .
v_gene: TRBV11-2
d_gene: TRBD1
CDR3aa: CASSLPTGFGELFF
CDR3nt: TGTGCCAGCAGCCTGCCGACAGGGTTCGGGGAGCTGTTTTTT

j_gene: TRBJ2-2
len: 16
abundance: .
v_gene: TRBV7-2
d_gene: TRBD2
CDR3aa: CASSLGLAGGTGELFF
CDR3nt: TGTGCCAGCAGCTTAGGGCTAGCGGGGGGGACCGGGGAGCTGTTTTTT

j_gene: TRBJ1-2
len: 17
abundance: .
v_gene: TRBV4-3
d_gene: TRBD1
CDR3aa: CASSQEGGTGPNYGYTF
CDR3nt: TGCGCCAGCAGCCAAGAGGGGGGGACAGGTCCTAACTATGGCTACACCTTC

j_gene: TRBJ2-1
len: 15
abundance: few
v_gene: TRBV2
d_gene: .
CDR3aa: CASSLRVGSYNEQFF
CDR3nt: TGTGCCAGCAGCCTTAGGGTGGGCTCCTACAATGAGCAGTTCTTC

j_gene: TRBJ2-3
len: 18
abundance: .
v_gene: TRBV7-9
d_gene: TRBD2
CDR3aa: CASSPYPFLAGPGYTQYF
CDR3nt: TGTGCCAGCAGCCCCTACCCCTTCTTAGCGGGTCCCGGGTATACGCAGTATTTT

j_gene: TRBJ2-5
len: 15
abundance: .
v_gene: TRBV5-4
d_gene: .
CDR3aa: CASSNLRTAGETQYF
CDR3nt: TGTGCCAGCAGCAATCTCCGGACAGCAGGAGAGACCCAGTACTTC